Presented here are 14 T cell receptor beta chains from one specimen sequenced in a study of radiotherapy plus CTLA-4 blockade in lung cancer. Only in-frame clones appear in the TCRdb table, and some are missing; sequencing was by immunoSEQ multiplex PCR. In the table there are more than 40,000 clones, roughly two thirds of which are singletons. The sample was peripheral blood, taken from a patient treated with radiotherapy plus ipilimumab. The source is a human donor with non-small cell lung cancer who had a partial response to radiotherapy plus ipilimumab.

This chain connects TRBV18 to TRBJ2-1; D uncertain. Germline V CDR1 and CDR2: KGHSH, LQKENI. The CDR3 spans 13 residues. Trimming shortened V by 3 bases and J by 5 bases, and 8 bases separated the two germline ends. The CDR3 DNA reads TGTGCCAGCTCACCGCACCTAGACAATGAGCAGTTCTTC. Translated, it gives CASSPHLDNEQFF.

CDR3 DNA sequence: TGTGCCAGCTCACCGGGCGTTGATGGCTACACCTTC. Translating gives CASSPGVDGYTF. The chain joins TRBV18 to TRBJ1-2; the D is unclear. This CDR3 has 12 amino acids. Germline CDR1 KGHSH, CDR2 LQKENI. Trimming removed 3 bases at V and 6 bases at J, with 8 bases between. The full variable domain, its missing parts supplied by reference TRBV18 and TRBJ1-2, is NAGVMQNPRHLVRRRGQEARLRCSPMKGHSHVYWYRQLPEEGLKFMVYLQKENIIDESGMPKERFSAEFPKEGPSILRIQQVVRGDSAAYFCASSPGVDGYTFGSGTRLTVV.

V and J are TRBV18 and TRBJ2-2; 7 nucleotides align to TRBD2. Germline loops: CDR1 KGHSH, CDR2 LQKENI. The CDR3 spans 16 residues. The ends lost 2 bases at V and 1 base at J; junction bases unmatched: 4. The CDR3 here is CASSPTLAENTGELFF. The CDR3 DNA follows: TGTGCCAGCTCACCAACCCTAGCGGAGAACACCGGGGAGCTGTTTTTT.

In its sample, this clone ranks as medium-sized. The V call is TRBV5-6, the J call TRBJ1-3, with a weak D call TRBD1 (5 bases). CDR1 and CDR2 (germline): SGHDT, YYEEEE. V was trimmed by 4 bases and J by 0 bases, leaving 8 bases between them. The CDR3 spans 14 residues. CDR3 DNA sequence: TGTGCCAGCAGCCTTGACAGCTCTGGAAACACCATATATTTT. It is translated as CASSLDSSGNTIYF.

This chain connects TRBV6-6 to TRBJ2-2; 8 bases align to TRBD1. The V segment lost 5 bases and the J segment 7 bases; nucleotides outside the gene matches: 9. Looked up from germline, CDR1 is MNHNY and CDR2 is SVGAGI (reference sequence). CDR3 length equals 15 residues. The CDR3 sequence is CASSNTGGEVGELFF. The DNA for the CDR3 is TGTGCCAGCAGTAACACAGGGGGAGAAGTCGGGGAGCTGTTTTTT.

This clone came up many times. The chain recombines TRBV5-4 with TRBJ2-5; no firm D call. The CDR3 spans 13 residues. CDR1 is SGHNT, CDR2 YYREEE, per germline (reference sequence). Trimming cost V 2 bases and J 5 bases, with 10 bases left between them. CDR3 in amino acids: CASSFTPGETQYF. The DNA of the CDR3 is TGTGCCAGCAGCTTTACTCCCGGGGAGACCCAGTACTTC.

This clone was found once. V gene TRBV4-3 combines with J gene TRBJ2-3; perhaps TRBD2 as D (7 bases). The germline CDR1 and CDR2 sequences are LGHNA and YSLEER. V shed 0 bases and J shed 1 base, with 11 bases lying between them. The CDR3 is 16 residues long. CDR3 in DNA: TGCGCCAGCAGCCAAGAAAGGGGGGGACGCACAGATACGCAGTATTTT. This encodes CASSQERGGRTDTQYF.

The gene calls are TRBV9 and TRBJ2-3; 7 bases agree with TRBD2. The CDR3 spans 15 residues. Trimming removed 0 bases from V and 2 bases from J; junction bases left unmatched: 3. The germline V gene has CDR1 SGDLS and CDR2 YYNGEE. The CDR3 spells CASSVAGGLTDTQYF. DNA of the CDR3: TGTGCCAGCAGCGTAGCGGGGGGTCTCACAGATACGCAGTATTTT.

The V call is TRBV2, the J call TRBJ1-1; 7 bases map to TRBD1. The CDR3 has 13 residues. Germline loops: CDR1 SNHLY, CDR2 FYNNEI. With 7 bases clipped from V and 5 bases from J, the junction kept 7 bases outside the gene matches. The CDR3 loop reads CASIFARGTEAFF. As DNA, the CDR3 is TGTGCCAGCATTTTCGCCAGGGGGACTGAAGCTTTCTTT.

The rearrangement uses TRBV21-1 and TRBJ2-7; TRBD1 is taken as the D call from the table, unchecked against the DNA. TRBV21-1 is shown as a pseudogene. The CDR3 runs 18 residues. This chain's CDR3 is CASSKAPRLRDSPYEQYF. The CDR3 DNA sequence: TGTGCCAGCAGCAAAGCCCCCCGGTTGAGGGACAGTCCCTACGAGCAGTACTTC.

The J gene is TRBJ1-2, the V gene TRBV29-1; unclear D gene. The CDR3 extends over 16 amino acids. V was shortened by 4 bases and J by 1 base, with 19 bases between the two germline ends. The germline CDR1 and CDR2 sequences are SQVTM and ANQGSEA. CDR3 residues: CSVVHGVKKDNYGYTF. The CDR3 DNA reads as TGCAGCGTTGTTCACGGGGTTAAAAAGGATAACTATGGCTACACCTTC.

CDR3 region: CAWVRGSYEQYF. CDR3 DNA: TGTGCCTGGGTCCGGGGGAGCTACGAGCAGTACTTC. V usage is TRBV30 and J usage is TRBJ2-7, with D perhaps TRBD2 (6 bases). The V gene's germline CDR1 is GTSNPN and CDR2 SVGIG (reference sequence). The CDR3 extends over 12 amino acids. V was shortened by 5 bases and J by 3 bases, with 11 bases between the two germline ends.

In this sample, this clone turned up a few times. This rearrangement joins TRBV18 to TRBJ1-2, with TRBD1 matching over 8 bases. V shed 3 bases and J 4 bases; nucleotides not matched to a gene: 4. The CDR3 extends over 14 amino acids. Germline V gene lookup returns CDR1 KGHSH and CDR2 LQKENI. CDR3 sequence (DNA): TGTGCCAGCTCACCGCCGGACAGGGTCTATGGCTACACCTTC. Its translation: CASSPPDRVYGYTF.

V is TRBV18 and J is TRBJ2-7, with D perhaps matching TRBD2 (5 bases). The CDR3 runs 15 residues. Looked up from germline, CDR1 is KGHSH and CDR2 is LQKENI. V dropped 2 bases and J dropped 1 base, with 12 bases sitting between them. CDR3: CASSPDGMRSYEQYF. The DNA for the CDR3 is TGTGCCAGCTCACCAGACGGGATGAGATCCTACGAGCAGTACTTC.